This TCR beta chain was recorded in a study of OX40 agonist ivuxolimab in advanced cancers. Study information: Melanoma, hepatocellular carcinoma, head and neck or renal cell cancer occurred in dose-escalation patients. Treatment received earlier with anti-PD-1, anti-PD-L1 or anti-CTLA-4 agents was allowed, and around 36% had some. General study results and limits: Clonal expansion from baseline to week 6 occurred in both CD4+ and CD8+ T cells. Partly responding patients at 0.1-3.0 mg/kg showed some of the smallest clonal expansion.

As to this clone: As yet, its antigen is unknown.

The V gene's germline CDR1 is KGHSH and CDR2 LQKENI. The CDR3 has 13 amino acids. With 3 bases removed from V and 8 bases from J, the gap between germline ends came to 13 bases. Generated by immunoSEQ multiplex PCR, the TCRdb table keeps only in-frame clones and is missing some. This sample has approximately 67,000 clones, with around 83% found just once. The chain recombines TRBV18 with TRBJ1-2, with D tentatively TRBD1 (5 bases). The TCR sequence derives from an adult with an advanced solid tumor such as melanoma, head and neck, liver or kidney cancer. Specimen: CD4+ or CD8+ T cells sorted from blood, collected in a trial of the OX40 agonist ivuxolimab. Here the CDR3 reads CASSPGTEGGYTF. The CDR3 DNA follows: TGTGCCAGCTCACCTGGGACGGAAGGGGGCTACACCTTC.